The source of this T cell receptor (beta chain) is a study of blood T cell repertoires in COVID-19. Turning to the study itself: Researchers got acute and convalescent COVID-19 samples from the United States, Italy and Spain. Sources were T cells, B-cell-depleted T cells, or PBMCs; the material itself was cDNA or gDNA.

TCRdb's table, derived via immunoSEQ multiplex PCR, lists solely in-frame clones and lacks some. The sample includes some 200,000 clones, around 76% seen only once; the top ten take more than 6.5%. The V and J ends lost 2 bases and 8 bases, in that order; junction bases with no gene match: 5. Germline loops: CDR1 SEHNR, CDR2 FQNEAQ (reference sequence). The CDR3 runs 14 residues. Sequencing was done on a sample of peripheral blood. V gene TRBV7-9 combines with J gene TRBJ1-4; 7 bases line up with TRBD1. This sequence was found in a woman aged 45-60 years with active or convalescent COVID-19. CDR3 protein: CASSLYQGEEKLFF. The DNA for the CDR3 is TGTGCCAGCAGCTTATATCAGGGGGAGGAAAAACTGTTTTTT.